A selection of T cell receptor beta chains follows, all from one sample in a study of blood T cell repertoires in COVID-19. The repertoire was sequenced with immunoSEQ multiplex PCR; TCRdb's copy has only in-frame clones and lacks some. The repertoire holds tens of thousands of clones, approximately 90% seen once, with around 7% in the top ten. Sequencing used peripheral blood. Receptors originate from a woman aged 60-75 years with active or convalescent COVID-19. Each CDR3 is given with its conserved first and last residue. Each record gives: clone size, D gene, V gene, J gene, CDR3 protein, CDR3 DNA. The D gene is left open where the match is weak. Where a row states a size, it is once, few, many or the class of an expanded clone; other rows omit it.

-	-	TRBV5-4	TRBJ2-2	CASRPGWGTGELFF	TGTGCCAGCAGGCCGGGGTGGGGAACCGGGGAGCTGTTTTTT
few	-	TRBV7-9	TRBJ1-2	CASSLDTDYGYTF	TGTGCCAGCAGCCTTGACACCGACTATGGCTACACCTTC
-	TRBD2	TRBV6-2/TRBV6-3	TRBJ2-1	CASSYSTSGRAYEQFF	TGTGCCAGCAGTTACTCAACCAGCGGGAGGGCCTATGAGCAGTTCTTC
-	-	TRBV25-1	TRBJ1-6	CASSGGQANNSPLHF	TGTGCCAGCAGTGGGGGGCAGGCCAATAATTCACCCCTCCACTTT
few	-	TRBV19	TRBJ1-3	CASTTDLRRGASGNTIYF	TGTGCCAGTACCACAGATCTAAGGAGGGGAGCCTCTGGAAACACCATATATTTT
-	TRBD1	TRBV11-2	TRBJ1-2	CASSTDRGQGTF	TGTGCCAGCAGCACGGACAGGGGGCAGGGAACCTTC
-	TRBD2	TRBV28	TRBJ2-7	CASSPRLAGEQYF	TGTGCCAGCAGTCCCCGTCTAGCGGGAGAGCAGTACTTC
-	TRBD2	TRBV10-2	TRBJ2-7	CASSGASGVGEQYF	TGCGCCAGCAGTGGGGCTAGCGGGGTCGGCGAGCAGTACTTC
-	-	TRBV28	TRBJ1-4	CASTSPATNEKLFF	TGTGCCAGCACGTCGCCAGCAACTAATGAAAAACTGTTTTTT
-	TRBD1	TRBV28	TRBJ1-3	CASTSIGGPSGNTIYF	TGTGCCAGCACGTCAATAGGGGGCCCTTCTGGAAACACCATATATTTT
-	-	TRBV5-4	TRBJ1-2	CASTYNSAESYTF	TGTGCCAGCACCTACAACTCGGCGGAGAGCTACACCTTC
-	-	TRBV12-3/TRBV12-4	TRBJ1-1	CASIKTRNTEAFF	TGTGCCAGCATCAAGACAAGGAACACTGAAGCTTTCTTT
-	TRBD2	TRBV5-1	TRBJ2-3	CASSPQSVGLADF	TGCGCCAGCAGCCCGCAATCCGTGGGACTAGCGGATTTT
-	-	TRBV28	TRBJ1-1	CASVRARATEAFF	TGTGCCAGCGTTAGGGCCAGGGCCACTGAAGCTTTCTTT